This is a list of T cell receptor beta chains from one sample in a study of blood T cell repertoires in COVID-19. Clones were read by immunoSEQ multiplex PCR, and TCRdb kept only the in-frame ones, dropping some. The sample has more than 250,000 clones; about 88% are singletons. The specimen sequenced was peripheral blood. Receptors were obtained from a man aged 18-30 years with active or convalescent COVID-19. The CDR3 runs from the conserved cysteine through the conserved F or W. A D gene is named only where the DNA matches it firmly.

J: TRBJ2-3; V: TRBV18; D: TRBD1; CDR3: CASSPTRDRGPDTQYF
J: TRBJ1-6; V: TRBV30; D: .; CDR3: CAWGPRDFNSPLHF
J: TRBJ1-1; V: TRBV28; D: .; CDR3: CASSGQGLAFF
J: TRBJ2-1; V: TRBV7-3; D: TRBD2; CDR3: CASSLRLAGLNNEQFF
J: TRBJ2-3; V: TRBV27; D: TRBD2; CDR3: CASGLASADTQYF
J: TRBJ2-7; V: TRBV7-6; D: .; CDR3: CASSPEAGLSSYEQYF
J: TRBJ1-2; V: TRBV6-1; D: TRBD1; CDR3: CASSEGDRGYGYTF
J: TRBJ2-2; V: TRBV4-3; D: TRBD2; CDR3: CASSGRLADRHGELFF
J: TRBJ1-5; V: TRBV12-3/TRBV12-4; D: .; CDR3: CASSTGQHQPQHF
J: TRBJ2-3; V: TRBV29-1; D: TRBD2; CDR3: CSVADSTSIILDTQYF
J: TRBJ1-2; V: TRBV7-8; D: .; CDR3: CASSSLGRQNYGYTF
J: TRBJ1-5; V: TRBV18; D: .; CDR3: CASSPQGHPNQPQHF